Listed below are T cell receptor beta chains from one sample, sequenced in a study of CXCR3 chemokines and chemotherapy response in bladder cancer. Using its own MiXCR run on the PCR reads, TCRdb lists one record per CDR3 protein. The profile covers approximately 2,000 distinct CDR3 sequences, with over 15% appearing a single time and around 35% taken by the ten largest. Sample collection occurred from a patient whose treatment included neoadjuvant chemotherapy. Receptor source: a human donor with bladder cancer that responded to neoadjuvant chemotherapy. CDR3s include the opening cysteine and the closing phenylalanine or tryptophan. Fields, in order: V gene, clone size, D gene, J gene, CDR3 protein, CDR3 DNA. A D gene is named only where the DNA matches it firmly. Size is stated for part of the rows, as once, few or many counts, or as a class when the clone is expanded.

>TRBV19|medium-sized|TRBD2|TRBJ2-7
CASSIRWEGPGGYEQYF
TGTGCCAGTAGTATCCGCTGGGAGGGGCCCGGGGGCTACGAGCAGTACTTC
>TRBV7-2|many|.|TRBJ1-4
CASSQKKAATNEKLFF
TGTGCCAGCAGCCAGAAGAAAGCTGCAACTAATGAAAAACTGTTTTTT
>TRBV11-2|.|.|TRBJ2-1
CASSLVSGGTRYNEQFF
TGTGCCAGCAGCTTAGTGAGTGGGGGGACCCGGTACAATGAGCAGTTCTTC
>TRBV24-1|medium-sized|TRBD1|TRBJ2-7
CATSDPGTGGKEQYF
TGTGCCACAAGTGACCCCGGGACAGGGGGGAAGGAGCAGTACTTC
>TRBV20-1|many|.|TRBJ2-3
CSARDGASTDTQYF
TGCAGTGCTAGGGACGGGGCTAGCACAGATACGCAGTATTTT
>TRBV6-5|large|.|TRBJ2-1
CATGTSSYNEQFF
TGTGCCACCGGGACCTCCTCCTACAATGAGCAGTTCTTC
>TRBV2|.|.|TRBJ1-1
CASSVWEPTEAFF
TGTGCCAGCAGTGTGTGGGAGCCGACTGAAGCTTTCTTT
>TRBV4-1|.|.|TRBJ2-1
CASSQAGPDSYSYNEQFF
TGCGCCAGCAGCCAAGCCGGCCCGGACAGCTACTCCTACAATGAGCAGTTCTTC
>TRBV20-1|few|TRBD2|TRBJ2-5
CSARMERGQETQYF
TGCAGTGCTAGGATGGAGCGGGGCCAAGAGACCCAGTACTTC
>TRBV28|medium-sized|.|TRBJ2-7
CASSLWTPRAGSNEQYF
TGTGCCAGCAGTTTATGGACCCCTAGGGCAGGGAGTAACGAGCAGTACTTC
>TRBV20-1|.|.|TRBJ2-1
CSASPANEQFF
TGCAGTGCTAGCCCCGCCAATGAGCAGTTCTTC
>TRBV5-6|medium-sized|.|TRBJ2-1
CASSRKPSDNEQFF
TGTGCCAGCAGCCGTAAGCCGTCGGACAATGAGCAGTTCTTC
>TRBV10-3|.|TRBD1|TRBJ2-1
CAISLGQGGYNEQFF
TGTGCCATCAGTTTGGGACAGGGTGGCTACAATGAGCAGTTCTTC
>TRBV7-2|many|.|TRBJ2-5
CASSKTGRPETQYF
TGTGCCAGCAGCAAGACAGGGAGGCCAGAGACCCAGTACTTC
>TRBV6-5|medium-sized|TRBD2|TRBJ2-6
CASSYRAGGSGANVLTF
TGTGCCAGCAGTTACCGCGCGGGAGGGTCTGGGGCCAACGTCCTGACTTTC
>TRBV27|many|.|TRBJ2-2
CASEGENTGELFF
TGTGCCAGCGAGGGGGAGAACACCGGGGAGCTGTTTTTT
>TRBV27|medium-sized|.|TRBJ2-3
CASRRDTDTQYF
TGTGCCAGCAGACGGGACACAGATACGCAGTATTTT
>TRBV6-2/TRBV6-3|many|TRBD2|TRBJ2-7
CASSYRTSGIGYEQYF
TGTGCCAGCAGTTACAGGACTAGCGGGATTGGCTACGAGCAGTACTTC
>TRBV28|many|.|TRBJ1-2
CASSIPRGGWGYTF
TGTGCCAGCAGTATCCCCCGGGGGGGGTGGGGCTACACCTTC
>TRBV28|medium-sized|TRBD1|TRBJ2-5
CASSLPTGGRETQYF
TGTGCCAGCAGTTTACCAACAGGGGGCCGGGAGACCCAGTACTTC
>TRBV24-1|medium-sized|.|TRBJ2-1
CATSDPDSPGLPYNEQFF
TGTGCCACCAGTGATCCTGACAGCCCGGGACTTCCCTACAATGAGCAGTTCTTC
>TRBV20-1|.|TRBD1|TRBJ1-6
CSADVPGQGTGSPLHF
TGCAGTGCTGACGTCCCGGGACAGGGAACGGGATCACCCCTCCACTTT
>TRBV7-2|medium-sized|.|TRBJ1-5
CASSLSPGSNQPQHF
TGTGCCAGCAGCTTATCGCCGGGAAGCAATCAGCCCCAGCATTTT
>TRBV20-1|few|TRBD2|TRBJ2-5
CSALETSGAQETQYF
TGCAGTGCCTTAGAGACTAGCGGGGCACAAGAGACCCAGTACTTC
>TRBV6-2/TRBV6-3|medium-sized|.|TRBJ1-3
CASTQRPGNTIYF
TGTGCCAGCACCCAACGCCCTGGAAACACCATATATTTT
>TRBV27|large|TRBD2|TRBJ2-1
CASSKLRDYLNEQFF
TGTGCCAGCAGTAAACTCCGGGACTATTTAAATGAGCAGTTCTTC
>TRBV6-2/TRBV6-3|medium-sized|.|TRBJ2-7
CASSYSPSSSPSYEQYF
TGTGCCAGCAGTTACTCGCCTAGCAGCTCTCCTTCCTACGAGCAGTACTTC
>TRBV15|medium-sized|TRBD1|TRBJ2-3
CATSRTGGIADTQYF
TGTGCCACCAGCAGGACAGGGGGCATTGCAGATACGCAGTATTTT
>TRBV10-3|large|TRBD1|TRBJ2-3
CASSLTGTSTDTQYF
TGTGCCAGCAGTTTGACAGGGACCAGCACAGATACGCAGTATTTT
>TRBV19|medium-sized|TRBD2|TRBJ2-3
CARTSGPTSESTDTQYF
TGTGCCAGAACCTCAGGACCAACTAGCGAGAGTACAGATACGCAGTATTTT
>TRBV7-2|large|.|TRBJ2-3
CASSLGGMATRLWTQYF
TGTGCCAGCAGCTTAGGGGGCATGGCCACCCGGCTATGGACGCAGTATTTT
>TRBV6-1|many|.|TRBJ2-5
CASSEVRGETQYF
TGTGCCAGCAGTGAAGTAAGGGGGGAGACCCAGTACTTC
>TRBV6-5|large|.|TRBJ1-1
CASSETENANTEAFF
TGTGCCAGCAGTGAGACAGAAAACGCGAACACTGAAGCTTTCTTT
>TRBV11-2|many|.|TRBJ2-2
CASSPRAVWTGPGELFF
TGTGCCAGCAGCCCGAGGGCAGTGTGGACGGGGCCCGGGGAGCTGTTTTTT
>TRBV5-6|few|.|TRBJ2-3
CASSALGEPSTDTQYF
TGTGCCAGCAGCGCTCTGGGAGAACCTAGCACAGATACGCAGTATTTT
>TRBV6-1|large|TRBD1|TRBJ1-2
CASSALPGQGAQGYTF
TGTGCCAGCAGTGCACTTCCGGGACAGGGGGCGCAGGGCTACACCTTC
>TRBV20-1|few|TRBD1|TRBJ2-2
CSAVVPGQRFTGELFF
TGCAGTGCTGTAGTTCCGGGACAGAGATTCACCGGGGAGCTGTTTTTT
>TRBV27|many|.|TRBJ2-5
CASWMRAEDQETQYF
TGTGCCAGCTGGATGCGGGCGGAGGACCAAGAGACCCAGTACTTC
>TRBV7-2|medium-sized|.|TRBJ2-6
CASSLGRPGANVLTF
TGTGCCAGCAGCTTAGGTCGCCCTGGGGCCAACGTCCTGACTTTC
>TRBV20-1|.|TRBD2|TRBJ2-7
CSARPYVSGSHDYEQYF
TGCAGTGCTAGACCATACGTAAGCGGGAGCCACGACTACGAGCAGTACTTC
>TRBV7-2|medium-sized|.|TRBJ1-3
CASRPGGSGNTIYF
TGTGCCAGCAGGCCTGGGGGATCTGGAAACACCATATATTTT
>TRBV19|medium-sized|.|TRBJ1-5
CASSGRGVGNQPQHF
TGTGCCAGTAGTGGCCGGGGAGTGGGCAATCAGCCCCAGCATTTT
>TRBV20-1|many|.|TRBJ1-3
CSAAASGNTIYF
TGCAGTGCTGCCGCCTCTGGAAACACCATATATTTT
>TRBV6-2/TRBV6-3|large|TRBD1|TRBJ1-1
CASSYDGTELEAFF
TGTGCCAGCAGTTACGACGGGACAGAATTAGAAGCTTTCTTT
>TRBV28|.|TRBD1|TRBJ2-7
CASRGTGGSYEQYF
TGTGCCAGCAGGGGGACAGGGGGCTCCTACGAGCAGTACTTC
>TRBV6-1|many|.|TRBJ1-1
CASSESTVNTEAFF
TGTGCCAGCAGTGAGTCGACCGTGAACACTGAAGCTTTCTTT
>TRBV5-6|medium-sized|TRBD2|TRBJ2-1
CASSSGLAGYNEQFF
TGTGCCAGCAGCTCGGGACTAGCGGGTTACAATGAGCAGTTCTTC
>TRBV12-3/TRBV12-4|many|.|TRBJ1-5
CASSKQGLSNQPQHF
TGTGCCAGCAGTAAACAGGGTCTGAGCAATCAGCCCCAGCATTTT
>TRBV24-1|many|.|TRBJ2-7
CATSDAAGTALYEQYF
TGTGCCACCAGTGATGCCGCCGGGACGGCACTTTACGAGCAGTACTTC
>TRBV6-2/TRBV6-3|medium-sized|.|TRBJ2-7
CASSWGRGYEQYF
TGTGCCAGCAGTTGGGGCAGGGGCTACGAGCAGTACTTC
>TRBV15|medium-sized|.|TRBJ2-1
CATSRDFTNEQFF
TGTGCCACCAGCAGAGATTTCACCAATGAGCAGTTCTTC
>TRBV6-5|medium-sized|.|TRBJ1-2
CASSSGARGNYGYTF
TGTGCCAGCTCTTCGGGGGCGCGGGGGAACTATGGCTACACCTTC
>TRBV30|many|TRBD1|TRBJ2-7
CAWIPGTATYEQYF
TGTGCCTGGATCCCTGGGACAGCCACCTACGAGCAGTACTTC